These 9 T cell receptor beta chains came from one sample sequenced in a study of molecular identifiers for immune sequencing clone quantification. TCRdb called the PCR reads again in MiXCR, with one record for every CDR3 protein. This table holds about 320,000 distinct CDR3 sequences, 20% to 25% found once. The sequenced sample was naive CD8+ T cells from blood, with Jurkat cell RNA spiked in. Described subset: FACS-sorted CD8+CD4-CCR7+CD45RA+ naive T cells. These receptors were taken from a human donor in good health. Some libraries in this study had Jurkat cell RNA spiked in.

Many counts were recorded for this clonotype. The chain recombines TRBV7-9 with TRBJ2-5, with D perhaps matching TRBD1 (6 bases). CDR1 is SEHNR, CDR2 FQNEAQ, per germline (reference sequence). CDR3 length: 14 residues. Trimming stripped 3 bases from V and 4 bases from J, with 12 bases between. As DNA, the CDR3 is TGTGCCAGCAGCTTTACAGGGTTGCGAGAGACCCAGTACTTC. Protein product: CASSFTGLRETQYF.

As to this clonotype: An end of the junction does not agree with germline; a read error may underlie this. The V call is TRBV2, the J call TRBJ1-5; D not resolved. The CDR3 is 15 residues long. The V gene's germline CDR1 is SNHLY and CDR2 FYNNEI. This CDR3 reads CTSSDLSDYNQPQHF. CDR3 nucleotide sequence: TGTACCAGCAGTGACCTCAGTGACTACAATCAGCCCCAGCATTTT.

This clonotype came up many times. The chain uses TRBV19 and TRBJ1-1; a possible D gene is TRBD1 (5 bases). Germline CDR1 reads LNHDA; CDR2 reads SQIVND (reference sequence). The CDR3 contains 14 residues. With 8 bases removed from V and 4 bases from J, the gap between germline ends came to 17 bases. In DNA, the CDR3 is TGTGCCAGTTCGGCGTTGGTGGGGGTCACTGAAGCTTTCTTT. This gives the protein CASSALVGVTEAFF.

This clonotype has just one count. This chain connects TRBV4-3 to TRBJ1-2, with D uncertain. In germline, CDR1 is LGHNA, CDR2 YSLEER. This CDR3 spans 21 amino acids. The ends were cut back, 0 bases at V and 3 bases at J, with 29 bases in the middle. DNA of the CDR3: TGCGCCAGCAGCCAAGATTTTACGCTTCGGGTCCTGGGTACGCTTTACTATGGCTACACCTTC. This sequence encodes CASSQDFTLRVLGTLYYGYTF.

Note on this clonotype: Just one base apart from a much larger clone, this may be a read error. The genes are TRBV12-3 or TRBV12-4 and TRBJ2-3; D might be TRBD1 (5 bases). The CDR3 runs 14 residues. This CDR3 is CASSPRSHTGTQYF. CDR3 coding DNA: TGTGCCAGCAGTCCACGGAGCCACACAGGTACGCAGTATTTT.

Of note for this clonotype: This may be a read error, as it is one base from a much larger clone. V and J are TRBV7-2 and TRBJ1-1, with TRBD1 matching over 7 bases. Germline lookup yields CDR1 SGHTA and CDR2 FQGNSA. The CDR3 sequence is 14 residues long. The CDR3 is CASGFEGGGTEAFF. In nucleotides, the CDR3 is TGTGCCAGCGGCTTCGAAGGGGGCGGCACTGAAGCTTTCTTT.

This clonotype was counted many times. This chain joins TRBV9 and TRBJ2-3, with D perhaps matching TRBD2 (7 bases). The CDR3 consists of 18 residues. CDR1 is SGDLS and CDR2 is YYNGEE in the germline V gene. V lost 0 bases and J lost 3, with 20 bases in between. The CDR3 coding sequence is TGTGCCAGCAGCGTAGACCTAGTTACGGGGGGCCGAACAGATACGCAGTATTTT. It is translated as CASSVDLVTGGRTDTQYF. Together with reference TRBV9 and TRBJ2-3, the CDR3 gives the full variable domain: DSGVTQTPKHLITATGQRVTLRCSPRSGDLSVYWYQQSLDQGLQFLIQYYNGEERAKGNILERFSAQQFPDLHSELNLSSLELGDSALYFCASSVDLVTGGRTDTQYFGPGTRLTVL.

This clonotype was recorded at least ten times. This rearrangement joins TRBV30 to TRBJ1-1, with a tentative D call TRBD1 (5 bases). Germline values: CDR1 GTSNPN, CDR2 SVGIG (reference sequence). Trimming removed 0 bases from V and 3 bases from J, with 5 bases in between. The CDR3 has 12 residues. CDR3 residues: CAWSVGDTEAFF. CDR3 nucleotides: TGTGCCTGGAGTGTGGGGGACACTGAAGCTTTCTTT.

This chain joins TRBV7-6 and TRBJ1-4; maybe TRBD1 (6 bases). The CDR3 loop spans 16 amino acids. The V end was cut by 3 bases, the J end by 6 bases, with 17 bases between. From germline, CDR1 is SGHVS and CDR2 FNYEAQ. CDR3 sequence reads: CASSFSRVYRDEKLFF. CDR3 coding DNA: TGTGCCAGCAGCTTTTCTCGAGTCTACAGGGATGAAAAACTGTTTTTT.